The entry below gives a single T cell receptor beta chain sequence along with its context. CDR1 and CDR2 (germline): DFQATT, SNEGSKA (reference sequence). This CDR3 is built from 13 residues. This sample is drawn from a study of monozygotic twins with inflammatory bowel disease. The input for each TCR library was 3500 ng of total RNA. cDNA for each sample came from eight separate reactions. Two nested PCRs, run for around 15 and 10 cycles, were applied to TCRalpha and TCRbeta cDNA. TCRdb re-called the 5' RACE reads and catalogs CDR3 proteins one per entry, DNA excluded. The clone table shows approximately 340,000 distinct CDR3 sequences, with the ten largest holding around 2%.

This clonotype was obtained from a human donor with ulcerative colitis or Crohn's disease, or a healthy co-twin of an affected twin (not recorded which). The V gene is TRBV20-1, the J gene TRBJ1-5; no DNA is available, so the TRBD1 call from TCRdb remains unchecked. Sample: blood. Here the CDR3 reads CSARQGPGQPQHF.